This TCR beta chain is drawn from a study of T-cell memory formation after mild COVID-19. Across the whole study: TCR clusters mostly belonged to single donors.

Remarks on this clonotype: Antigen specificity is unknown.

Study outcomes and limitations: Cross-reactive memory apparently joined, as some responding clones appeared in pre-infection memory. Specificity for SARS-CoV-2 was not confirmed among the second-wave clones peaking on day 37.

This CDR3 contains 13 residues. CDR1 is DFQATT, CDR2 SNEGSKA, per germline (reference sequence). Trimming removed 5 bases from V and 0 bases from J, with 10 bases in between. TCR alpha and TCR beta cDNA libraries carrying sample barcodes and UMIs were produced by 5'RACE using constant-segment primers. TCRdb used MiXCR to reprocess the 5' RACE reads, holding one entry per CDR3 protein. The sample consists of 470,000 or so distinct CDR3 sequences, approximately 18% of them appearing once. The sequence derives from a man between 18 and 29 years old who had mild COVID-19 (a few samples of this study predate the infection). Cell type and time point are not known. The specimen was PBMCs or a T cell subset sorted from them (not recorded which). The chain carries TRBV20-1 and TRBJ2-5; D unresolved. In nucleotides, the CDR3 is TGCAGTGCTTGGGTACGGAACCAAGAGACCCAGTACTTC. Amino acids: CSAWVRNQETQYF.